One T cell receptor beta chain is described in this entry. Other DNA sequences from this sample encode an identical CDR3 as well. In the original processing: From reference gene primer amplification, estimates of nucleated cell counts were derived. Assay used: immunoSEQ multiplex PCR; TCRdb lists only in-frame clones, some missing. The D gene and trimming were derived from the DNA, and the V and J assignments and clone size from that table. Altogether around 230,000 clones are present, 75% to 90% being singletons, with the ten largest covering more than 25%. The sample originates from a study of blood T cell repertoires in COVID-19. About the study: Researchers got acute and convalescent COVID-19 samples from the United States, Italy and Spain. In each case, the material was cDNA or gDNA derived from T cells, B-cell-depleted T cells, or PBMCs.

The germline V gene encodes CDR1 SGHTA and CDR2 FQGNSA. This CDR3 has 13 residues. The ends were cut back, 4 bases at V and 6 bases at J, with 10 bases in the middle. The sequence derives from a middle-aged man with acute or convalescent COVID-19. This chain connects TRBV7-2 to TRBJ2-1; possible D gene TRBD2, 6 bases. Sequencing was performed on peripheral blood. The CDR3 bases are TGTGCCAGCAGCTCCCCTAGCGCCAATGAGCAGTTCTTC. It specifies CASSSPSANEQFF.